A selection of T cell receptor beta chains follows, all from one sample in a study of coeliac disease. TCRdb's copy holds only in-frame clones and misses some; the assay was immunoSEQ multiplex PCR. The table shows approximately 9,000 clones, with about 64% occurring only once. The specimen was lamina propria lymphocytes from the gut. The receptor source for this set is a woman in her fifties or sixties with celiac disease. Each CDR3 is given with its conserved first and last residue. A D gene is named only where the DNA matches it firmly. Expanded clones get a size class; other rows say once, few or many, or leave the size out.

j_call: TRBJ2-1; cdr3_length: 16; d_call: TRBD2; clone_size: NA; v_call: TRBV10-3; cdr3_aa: CAISTGLAGSYNEQFF; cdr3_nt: TGTGCCATCAGTACGGGACTAGCGGGATCATACAATGAGCAGTTCTTC
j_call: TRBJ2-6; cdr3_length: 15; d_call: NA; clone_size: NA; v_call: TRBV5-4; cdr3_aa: CASSPSSREANVLTF; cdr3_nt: TGTGCCAGCAGCCCCTCGTCTCGGGAGGCCAACGTCCTGACTTTC
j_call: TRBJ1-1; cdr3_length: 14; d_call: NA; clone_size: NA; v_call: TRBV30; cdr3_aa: CAWSPLNGLLEAFF; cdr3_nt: TGTGCCTGGAGTCCACTTAACGGACTATTGGAAGCTTTCTTT
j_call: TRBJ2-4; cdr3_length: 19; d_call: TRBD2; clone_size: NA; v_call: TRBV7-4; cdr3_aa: CASSLLAGDSAIAKNIQYF; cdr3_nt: TGTGCCAGCAGCCTCCTAGCGGGAGACTCTGCTATAGCCAAAAACATTCAGTACTTC
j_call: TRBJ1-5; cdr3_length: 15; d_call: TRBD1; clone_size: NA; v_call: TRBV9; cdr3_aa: CASSNSPRGSQPQHF; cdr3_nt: TGTGCCAGCAGCAACTCCCCCAGGGGGAGTCAGCCCCAGCATTTT
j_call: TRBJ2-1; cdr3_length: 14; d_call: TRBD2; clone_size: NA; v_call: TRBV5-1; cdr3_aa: CASSPPGLGGEQFF; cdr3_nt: TGCGCCAGCAGCCCTCCGGGACTAGGTGGTGAGCAGTTCTTC
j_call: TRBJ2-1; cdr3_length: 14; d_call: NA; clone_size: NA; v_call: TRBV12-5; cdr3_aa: CASGNSGGADEQFF; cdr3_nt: TGTGCTAGTGGTAACAGCGGAGGGGCCGATGAGCAGTTCTTC
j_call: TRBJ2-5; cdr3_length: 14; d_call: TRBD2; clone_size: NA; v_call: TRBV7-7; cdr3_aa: CASSSGGGGETQYF; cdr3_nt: TGTGCCAGCAGCTCCGGGGGGGGCGGGGAGACCCAGTACTTC
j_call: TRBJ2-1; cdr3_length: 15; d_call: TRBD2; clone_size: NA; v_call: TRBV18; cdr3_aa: CASSTSGGSYNEQFF; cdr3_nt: TGTGCCAGCTCAACGAGCGGGGGCTCCTACAATGAGCAGTTCTTC
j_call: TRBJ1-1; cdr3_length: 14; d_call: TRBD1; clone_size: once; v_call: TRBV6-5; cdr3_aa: CASSSDRGFTEAFF; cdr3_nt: TGTGCCAGCAGCAGCGACAGGGGTTTCACTGAAGCTTTCTTT
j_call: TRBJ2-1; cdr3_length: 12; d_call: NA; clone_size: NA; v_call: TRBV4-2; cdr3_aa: CASSQEGDQQFF; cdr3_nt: TGTGCCAGCAGCCAAGAAGGGGATCAGCAGTTCTTC
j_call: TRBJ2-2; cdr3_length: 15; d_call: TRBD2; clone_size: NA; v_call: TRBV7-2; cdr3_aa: CASSSGLAGVGELFF; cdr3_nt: TGTGCCAGCAGCTCGGGACTAGCTGGCGTCGGGGAGCTGTTTTTT
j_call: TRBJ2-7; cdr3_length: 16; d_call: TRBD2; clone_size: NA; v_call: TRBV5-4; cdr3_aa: CASSTFSGRAPYEQYF; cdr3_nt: TGTGCCAGCAGCACCTTTAGCGGGAGGGCCCCCTACGAGCAGTACTTC
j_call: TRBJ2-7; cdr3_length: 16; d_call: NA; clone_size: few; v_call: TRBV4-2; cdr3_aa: CASSQVRGDRSYEQYF; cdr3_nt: TGTGCCAGCAGCCAAGTTCGGGGGGACAGGAGCTACGAGCAGTACTTC
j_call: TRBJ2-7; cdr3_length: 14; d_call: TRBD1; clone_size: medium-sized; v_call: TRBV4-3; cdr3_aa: CASSQGQAPYEQYF; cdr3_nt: TGCGCCAGCAGCCAGGGACAGGCACCCTACGAGCAGTACTTC
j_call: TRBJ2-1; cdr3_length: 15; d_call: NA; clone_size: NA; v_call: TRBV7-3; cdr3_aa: CASSPGTGEDNEQFF; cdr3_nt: TGTGCCAGCAGCCCCGGGACGGGAGAGGACAATGAGCAGTTCTTC
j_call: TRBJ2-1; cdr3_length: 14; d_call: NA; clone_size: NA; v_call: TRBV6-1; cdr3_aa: CASSENGGSNEQFF; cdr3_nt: TGTGCCAGCAGTGAAAACGGGGGAAGCAATGAGCAGTTCTTC
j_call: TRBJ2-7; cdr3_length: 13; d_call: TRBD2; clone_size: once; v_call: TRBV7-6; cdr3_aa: CASSSGGFYEQYF; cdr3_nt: TGTGCCAGCAGTAGCGGGGGGTTCTACGAGCAGTACTTC
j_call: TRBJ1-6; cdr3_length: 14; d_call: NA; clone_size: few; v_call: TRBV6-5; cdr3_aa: CASSHGGAGSPLHF; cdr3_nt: TGTGCCAGCAGCCACGGGGGGGCGGGTTCACCCCTCCACTTT
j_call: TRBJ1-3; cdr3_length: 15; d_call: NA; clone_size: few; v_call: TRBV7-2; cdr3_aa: CASSLVQGSGNTIYF; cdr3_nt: TGTGCCAGCAGCTTAGTTCAGGGTTCGGGAAACACCATATATTTT
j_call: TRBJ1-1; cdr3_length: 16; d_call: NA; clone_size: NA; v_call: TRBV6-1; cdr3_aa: CASSERTPRRTAEAFF; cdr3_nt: TGTGCCAGCAGTGAGCGAACCCCTAGGAGGACTGCTGAAGCTTTCTTT
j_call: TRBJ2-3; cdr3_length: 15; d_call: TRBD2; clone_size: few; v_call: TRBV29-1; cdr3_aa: CSVEVGLAATDTQYF; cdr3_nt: TGCAGCGTTGAAGTAGGACTAGCGGCCACAGATACGCAGTATTTT
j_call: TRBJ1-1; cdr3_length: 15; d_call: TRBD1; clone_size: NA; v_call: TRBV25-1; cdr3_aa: CASSEVGGQGAKAFF; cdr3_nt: TGTGCCAGCAGTGAAGTTGGGGGACAGGGGGCTAAAGCTTTCTTT
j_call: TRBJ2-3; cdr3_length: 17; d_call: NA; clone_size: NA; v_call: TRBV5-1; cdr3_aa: CASSLEQGHLYTDTQYF; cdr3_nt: TGCGCCAGCAGCTTGGAGCAGGGGCATTTGTACACAGATACGCAGTATTTT
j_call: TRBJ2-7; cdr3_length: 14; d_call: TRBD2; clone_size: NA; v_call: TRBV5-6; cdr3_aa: CASSSLAGAYEQYF; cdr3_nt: TGTGCCAGCAGCTCCCTAGCGGGAGCTTACGAGCAGTACTTC
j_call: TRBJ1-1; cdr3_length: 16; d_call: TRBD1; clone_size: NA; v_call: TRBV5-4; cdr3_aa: CASRAGTGLENTEAFF; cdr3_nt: TGTGCCAGCAGAGCCGGGACAGGGCTTGAGAACACTGAAGCTTTCTTT
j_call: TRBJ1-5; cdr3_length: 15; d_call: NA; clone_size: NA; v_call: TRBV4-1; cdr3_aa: CASSQRVQSGQPQHF; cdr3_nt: TGCGCCAGCAGCCAGCGGGTTCAATCCGGTCAGCCCCAGCATTTT
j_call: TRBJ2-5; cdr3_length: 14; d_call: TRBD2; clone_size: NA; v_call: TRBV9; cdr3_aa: CASSAQGGSKTQYF; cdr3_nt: TGTGCCAGCAGCGCCCAGGGAGGGTCCAAGACCCAGTACTTC
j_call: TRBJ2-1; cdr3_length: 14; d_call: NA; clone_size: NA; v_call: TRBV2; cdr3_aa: CASSRGQVGNEQFF; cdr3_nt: TGTGCCAGCAGCAGGGGCCAAGTGGGTAATGAGCAGTTCTTC
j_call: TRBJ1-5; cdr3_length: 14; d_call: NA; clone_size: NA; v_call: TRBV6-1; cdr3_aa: CASSERAGNQPQHF; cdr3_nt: TGTGCCAGCAGTGAAAGGGCAGGGAATCAGCCCCAGCATTTT
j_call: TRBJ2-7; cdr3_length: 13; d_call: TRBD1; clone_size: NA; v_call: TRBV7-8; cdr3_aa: CASSLTGDYEQYF; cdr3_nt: TGTGCCAGCAGCTTGACAGGGGACTACGAGCAGTACTTC
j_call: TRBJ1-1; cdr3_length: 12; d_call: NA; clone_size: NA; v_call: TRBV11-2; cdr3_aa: CASSSRRGRAFF; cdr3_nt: TGTGCCAGCAGCTCGCGGCGAGGGAGGGCTTTCTTT
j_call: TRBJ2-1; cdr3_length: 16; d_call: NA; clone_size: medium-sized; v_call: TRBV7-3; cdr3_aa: CASSLTLLSSYNEQFF; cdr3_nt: TGTGCCAGCAGCTTAACCCTACTTAGCTCCTACAATGAGCAGTTCTTC